This TCR beta chain was identified in a study of blood T cell repertoires in COVID-19. This CDR3 has 15 residues. With V trimmed by 5 bases and J by 5 bases, 10 bases remained unmatched. Germline CDR1 and CDR2: MDHEN and SYDVKM. The table came from immunoSEQ multiplex PCR; TCRdb's copy has only in-frame clones and leaves some out. Of 120,000 to 150,000 clones listed, 79% are singletons. This sequence originates from a man aged 55-75 years with acute or convalescent COVID-19. This chain joins TRBV28 and TRBJ1-1; 8 bases align to TRBD1. The sequenced material came from peripheral blood. The CDR3 sequence is CASSSQGAGKTEAFF. The CDR3 DNA follows: TGTGCCAGCAGTAGCCAGGGGGCGGGGAAAACTGAAGCTTTCTTT.